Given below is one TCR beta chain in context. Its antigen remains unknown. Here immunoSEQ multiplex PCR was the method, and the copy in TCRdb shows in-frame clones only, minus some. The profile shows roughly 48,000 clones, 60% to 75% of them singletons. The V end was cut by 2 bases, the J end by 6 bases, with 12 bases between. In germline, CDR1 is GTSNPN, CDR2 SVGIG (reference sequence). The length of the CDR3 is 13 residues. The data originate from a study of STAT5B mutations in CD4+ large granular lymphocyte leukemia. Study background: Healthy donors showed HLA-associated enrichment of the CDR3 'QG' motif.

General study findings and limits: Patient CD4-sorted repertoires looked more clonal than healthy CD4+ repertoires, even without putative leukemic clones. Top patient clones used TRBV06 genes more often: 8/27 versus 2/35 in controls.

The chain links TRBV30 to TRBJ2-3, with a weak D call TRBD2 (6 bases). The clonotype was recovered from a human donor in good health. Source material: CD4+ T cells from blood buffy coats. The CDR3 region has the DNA TGTGCCTGGAGTTGGGGGGTTTCGGATACGCAGTATTTT. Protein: CAWSWGVSDTQYF.